This passage covers 23 T cell receptor beta chains from one sample sequenced in a study of CD8 T cells in Susac syndrome. Random hexamers were used to reverse transcribe an amount of roughly 0.5 to 1 ug RNA. One entry per CDR3 protein results from TCRdb running MiXCR on the immunoSEQ multiplex PCR reads. The sample carries 350,000 to 550,000 distinct CDR3 sequences, around 83% recorded once. Sequenced: CD8+ T cells from PBMCs. The origin of the receptors is a human donor with multiple sclerosis.

The chain carries TRBV6-5 and TRBJ1-4, with D perhaps matching TRBD1 (5 bases). The CDR3 sequence is 14 residues long. The ends were cut back, 4 bases at V and 7 bases at J, with 13 bases in the middle. Germline V gene data show CDR1 as MNHEY and CDR2 as SVGAGI. CDR3 protein: CASSWNSGVEKLFF. For the CDR3, the DNA is TGTGCCAGCAGTTGGAATTCGGGGGTTGAAAAACTGTTTTTT.

The rearrangement joins TRBV6-5 to TRBJ2-3, with TRBD1 matching 9 bases. Trimming removed 5 bases from V and 4 bases from J; junction bases left unmatched: 4. The CDR3 runs to 14 residues. Germline CDR1 and CDR2: MNHEY and SVGAGI. This chain's CDR3 is CASSPGTGPDTQYF. For the CDR3, the DNA is TGTGCCAGCAGTCCCGGGACAGGGCCAGATACGCAGTATTTT.

The chain links TRBV5-1 to TRBJ2-1; 9 bases line up with TRBD2. V shed 4 bases, J shed 1 base, and the junction held 9 bases outside the gene matches. The CDR3 loop spans 17 amino acids. Per germline, CDR1 SGHRS and CDR2 YFSETQ. The CDR3 spells CASSLSGLADSYNEQFF. CDR3 bases: TGCGCCAGCAGCCTATCGGGACTAGCTGATTCCTACAATGAGCAGTTCTTC.

The rearrangement joins TRBV27 to TRBJ2-1; 10 bases align to TRBD2. Germline V gives CDR1 MNHEY, CDR2 SMNVEV (reference sequence). The CDR3 has 19 amino acids. J lost 4 bases, V lost 5 bases, and 17 bases had no gene match. CDR3 nucleotides: TGTGCCAGCAGTCCCATTATAGGGATAGCGGGAGGTTCGTACAATGAGCAGTTCTTC. Translating gives CASSPIIGIAGGSYNEQFF.

The chain uses TRBV30 and TRBJ1-1; D is possibly TRBD1 (5 bases). This CDR3 is 12 amino acids long. Trimming pared 4 bases from V and 4 bases from J, leaving 10 bases between. Germline CDR1 is GTSNPN and CDR2 is SVGIG (reference sequence). The CDR3: CAWIPGLTEAFF. In DNA form, the CDR3 reads TGTGCCTGGATCCCAGGGCTCACTGAAGCTTTCTTT.

The chain has TRBV20-1 and TRBJ2-7; no reliable D call. Germline CDR1 and CDR2: DFQATT and SNEGSKA (reference sequence). Trimming took 0 bases from V and 3 from J, leaving 6 bases between them. The CDR3 contains 12 residues. Here the CDR3 reads CSARDSGYEQYF. The CDR3 coding sequence is TGCAGTGCTAGAGATTCCGGCTACGAGCAGTACTTC.

As DNA, the CDR3 is TGTGCCAGCAGCTTCCATCTAGGGACTAGCGGAACCGAGCAGTACTTC. Amino acids: CASSFHLGTSGTEQYF. The chain has TRBV7-9 and TRBJ2-7; 11 nucleotides align to TRBD2. With V trimmed by 3 bases and J by 6 bases, 10 bases remained unmatched. The CDR3 runs 16 residues. Germline V gene sequence: CDR1 SEHNR, CDR2 FQNEAQ (reference sequence).

In its sample, this clonotype was seen a few times. CDR3 coding DNA: TGTGCCAGCAGCTTAACTAGCGGGGCAGATACGCAGTATTTT. Its protein product is CASSLTSGADTQYF. The chain has TRBV7-3 and TRBJ2-3; 8 positions match TRBD2. The CDR3 runs 14 residues. Germline loops: CDR1 SGHTA, CDR2 FQGTGA. V dropped 0 bases and J dropped 4; count of bases not matched to a gene: 0.

This sequence joins TRBV13 and TRBJ1-1; TRBD1 is a possible D gene (5 bases). Germline loops: CDR1 PRHDT, CDR2 FYEKMQ (reference sequence). V gave up 0 bases and J gave up 1 base, with 12 bases separating them. The CDR3 sequence is 16 residues long. CDR3 coding DNA: TGTGCCAGCAGCTTAGGGTCCGGGACCGCGAACACTGAAGCTTTCTTT. Translation: CASSLGSGTANTEAFF. The full variable domain, its missing parts supplied by reference TRBV13 and TRBJ1-1, is AAGVIQSPRHLIKEKRETATLKCYPIPRHDTVYWYQQGPGQDPQFLISFYEKMQSDKGSIPDRFSAQQFSDYHSELNMSSLELGDSALYFCASSLGSGTANTEAFFGQGTRLTVV.

The chain is built from TRBV2 and TRBJ2-1; the D is unclear. The V gene lost 6 bases and the J gene lost 8 bases, with 20 bases spanning the gap. Germline V lookup: CDR1 SNHLY, CDR2 FYNNEI. This CDR3 has 15 residues. Here the CDR3 DNA reads TGTGCCAGCAGCTCCAGACCTTCTGACCGCGATGAGCAGTTCTTC. Translating gives CASSSRPSDRDEQFF.

The rearrangement uses TRBV7-2 and TRBJ2-2; 7 bases agree with TRBD1. CDR3 length: 14 amino acids. Germline V gene data show CDR1 as SGHTA and CDR2 as FQGNSA. The V gene end was trimmed by 8 bases and the J gene end by 6 bases; junction bases not matched to a gene: 9. CDR3 coding DNA: TGTGCCAGCCGCAGGGGGAGTTCTCCCGGGGAGCTGTTTTTT. Protein sequence: CASRRGSSPGELFF.

This chain joins TRBV5-1 and TRBJ2-5; 14 nucleotides line up with TRBD2. Germline V lookup: CDR1 SGHRS, CDR2 YFSETQ. This CDR3 has 16 residues. With V trimmed by 3 bases and J by 3 bases, 4 bases remained unmatched. This CDR3 reads CASSSGLAGVKETQYF. In DNA, the CDR3 is TGCGCCAGCAGCTCGGGACTAGCGGGAGTTAAAGAGACCCAGTACTTC.

The chain links TRBV7-9 to TRBJ2-1, with 7 bases matching TRBD2. CDR3 length: 14 amino acids. V shed 5 bases, J shed 2 bases, and the junction held 3 bases outside the gene matches. The germline gives CDR1 SEHNR, CDR2 FQNEAQ (reference sequence). The CDR3 protein is CASSPRGTYNEQFF. The CDR3 DNA reads TGTGCCAGCAGCCCGCGGGGGACCTACAATGAGCAGTTCTTC.

V and J are TRBV6-5 and TRBJ2-2, with D perhaps matching TRBD2 (5 bases). Germline lookup yields CDR1 MNHEY and CDR2 SVGAGI. The V end lost 2 bases, the J end lost 1 base, and 11 bases lay between the germline ends. The CDR3 loop spans 16 amino acids. CDR3 DNA sequence: TGTGCCAGCAGTTACGAACCCGGGATGAACACCGGGGAGCTGTTTTTT. Its protein is CASSYEPGMNTGELFF.

The gene calls are TRBV12-3 or TRBV12-4 and TRBJ2-1; weak D call: TRBD1 (5 bases). Trimming shortened V by 7 bases and J by 4 bases, and 8 bases separated the two germline ends. The CDR3 runs 12 residues. In DNA form, the CDR3 reads TGTGCCAGCACCAGGGATTACAATGAGCAGTTCTTC. Encoded protein: CASTRDYNEQFF.

This rearrangement joins TRBV6-6 to TRBJ1-1; possibly TRBD1 for D (5 bases). This CDR3 has 16 amino acids. The V end was cut by 5 bases, the J end by 1 base, with 17 bases between. Germline V lookup: CDR1 MNHNY, CDR2 SVGAGI (reference sequence). For the CDR3, the DNA is TGTGCCAGCAGTGGAATTGGGGGTACGGCGAACACTGAAGCTTTCTTT. It is translated as CASSGIGGTANTEAFF.

The chain couples TRBV19 to TRBJ2-2; no reliable D call. CDR1 is LNHDA and CDR2 is SQIVND in the germline V gene (reference sequence). The CDR3 spans 14 residues. The V and J ends lost 3 bases and 2 bases respectively, with 7 bases between them. CDR3 sequence: CASSMMGNTGELFF. CDR3 in DNA: TGTGCCAGTAGTATGATGGGAAACACCGGGGAGCTGTTTTTT.

The chain is built from TRBV30 and TRBJ1-1; maybe TRBD1 (6 bases). Germline CDR1 and CDR2: GTSNPN and SVGIG (reference sequence). The CDR3 covers 14 residues. V was clipped by 4 bases and J by 0 bases, with 12 bases between them. In DNA form, the CDR3 reads TGTGCCTGGAACCCGGGACAAATGAACACTGAAGCTTTCTTT. Translation: CAWNPGQMNTEAFF.

V usage is TRBV27 and J usage is TRBJ1-5; D unclear. Trimming removed 2 bases at V and 9 bases at J, with 14 bases between. Germline V gene data show CDR1 as MNHEY and CDR2 as SMNVEV (reference sequence). The CDR3 runs to 14 residues. Here the CDR3 reads CASSLRVAPWPQHF. The CDR3 bases are TGTGCCAGCAGTTTAAGGGTTGCCCCATGGCCCCAGCATTTT.

The chain carries TRBV5-4 and TRBJ1-2, with a possible D match to TRBD1 (5 bases). V was shortened by 7 bases and J by 7 bases, with 20 bases between the two germline ends. The V gene's germline CDR1 is SGHNT and CDR2 YYREEE (reference sequence). The CDR3 contains 14 residues. The CDR3 protein is CASHLGGGWPGYTF. The CDR3 region has the DNA TGTGCCAGCCACCTCGGGGGGGGATGGCCTGGCTACACCTTC.

The genes are TRBV10-3 and TRBJ2-7; D might be TRBD1 (6 bases). The V and J ends lost 6 bases and 4 bases respectively, with 19 bases between them. The CDR3 sequence is 15 residues long. Germline V CDR1 and CDR2: ENHRY, SYGVKD. The CDR3 DNA sequence: TGTGCCATCAGGCCTCAGGGGAGTAGTCAGTACGAGCAGTACTTC. Its translation: CAIRPQGSSQYEQYF.

Here the CDR3 reads CASSLSGSQYNEQFF. CDR3 in DNA: TGTGCCAGCAGCTTAAGCGGGTCACAGTACAATGAGCAGTTCTTC. V and J are TRBV7-2 and TRBJ2-1, with a weak D call TRBD2 (6 bases). Germline V CDR1 and CDR2: SGHTA, FQGNSA. V was trimmed by 2 bases and J by 4 bases, leaving 12 bases between them. The CDR3 is 15 residues long.

The chain has TRBV5-6 and TRBJ1-5, with 10 nucleotides matching TRBD1. This CDR3 is 14 amino acids long. Unmatched junction bases numbered 5, after V lost 5 bases and J lost 6 bases. The germline gives CDR1 SGHDT, CDR2 YYEEEE. CDR3 in amino acids: CASRNGQGGQPQHF. CDR3 in DNA: TGTGCCAGCAGAAACGGACAGGGGGGTCAGCCCCAGCATTTT.